This T cell receptor (beta chain) comes out of a study of metastatic and nonmetastatic thyroid tumors. CDR3 length: 20 amino acids. Per the germline V gene, CDR1 is MDHEN and CDR2 is SYDVKM. V was clipped by 4 bases and J by 0 bases; unmatched bases: 19. No patient had received any treatment before thyroid surgery. This clone has ten or more counts. TCRdb re-analyzed the PCR reads using MiXCR. The profile covers about 39,000 clones, with about a sixth appearing a single time and 3% to 4.5% taken by the ten largest. V and J are TRBV28 and TRBJ2-3; TRBD2 aligns across 7 bases. Input material: blood. The sequence derives from a female donor with papillary thyroid cancer or a benign thyroid nodule (not recorded which). Some clones in this sample may be carry-over from other donors' samples. The CDR3: CASSSYVPAGRPSSTDTQYF. The CDR3 DNA follows: TGTGCCAGCAGTTCTTATGTCCCAGCGGGGCGGCCCTCTAGCACAGATACGCAGTATTTT.